The 29 T cell receptor beta chains reported below all come from one sample, sequenced in a study of cytomegalovirus exposure and HLA in healthy donors. TCRdb's table, derived via immunoSEQ multiplex PCR, lists solely in-frame clones and lacks some. The table includes about 160,000 clones, 88% detected once. What was sequenced was PBMCs. These receptors were taken from a man aged 18-30 years in good health and CMV-seronegative.

The chain links TRBV2 to TRBJ1-5; unclear D gene. The CDR3 has 14 amino acids. The V end lost 2 bases, the J end lost 3 bases, and 8 bases lay between the germline ends. Germline lookup yields CDR1 SNHLY and CDR2 FYNNEI. CDR3 nucleotide sequence: TGTGCCAGCAGTGAATCGGGTTACAATCAGCCCCAGCATTTT. Its translation: CASSESGYNQPQHF.

Regarding this clone: The junction and the germline gene differ at one end; a read error may be behind it. The chain carries TRBV5-1 and TRBJ2-5; 9 bases fit TRBD1. Per the germline V gene, CDR1 is SGHRS and CDR2 is YFSETQ. The CDR3 covers 16 residues. DNA of the CDR3: TGCGCCAGCAGATTGGACAGGGGACCCCCTCAAGAGACCCAGTACTTC. This translates into CASRLDRGPPQETQYF.

This chain joins TRBV6-5 and TRBJ2-3; D unresolved. The germline V gene encodes CDR1 MNHEY and CDR2 SVGAGI. Trimming shortened V by 0 bases and J by 2 bases, and 6 bases separated the two germline ends. The CDR3 is 14 amino acids. The CDR3 here is CASSYSGYTDTQYF. DNA of the CDR3: TGTGCCAGCAGTTACTCGGGCTACACAGATACGCAGTATTTT.

The rearrangement joins TRBV19 to TRBJ2-1; 8 positions match TRBD2. Germline trimming cut 0 bases from V and 10 bases from J; bases unmatched to any gene: 5. Per the germline V gene, CDR1 is LNHDA and CDR2 is SQIVND (reference sequence). The CDR3 sequence is 14 residues long. CDR3 sequence reads: CASSIDTREAEQFF. In nucleotides, the CDR3 is TGTGCCAGTAGTATAGATACGCGGGAGGCAGAGCAGTTCTTC.

The chain is built from TRBV28 and TRBJ2-7; 7 bases line up with TRBD1. The trim removed 2 bases at V and 7 bases at J, leaving 14 bases unmatched. This CDR3 is 16 amino acids long. Germline CDR1 reads MDHEN; CDR2 reads SYDVKM. In DNA, the CDR3 is TGTGCCAGCAGTTTAGAAGGGGGCTTTTTCACGTGGGAGCAGTACTTC. Its protein product is CASSLEGGFFTWEQYF.

The chain is built from TRBV7-9 and TRBJ1-2; no clear D. CDR1 is SEHNR and CDR2 is FQNEAQ in the germline V gene (reference sequence). Trimming pared 0 bases from V and 3 bases from J, leaving 8 bases between. The CDR3 has 14 residues. The CDR3, as DNA: TGTGCCAGCAGCTTAGCTTGGTCAGACTATGGCTACACCTTC. This encodes CASSLAWSDYGYTF.

The chain is built from TRBV21-1 and TRBJ2-7; the table's TRBD2 call for D was not verified on the DNA. TRBV21-1 is tagged as a pseudogene. The CDR3 runs 14 residues. CDR3 region: CASRREGRDHEQYF. The DNA for the CDR3 is TGTGCCAGCAGGAGGGAGGGAAGGGACCACGAGCAGTACTTC.

J is TRBJ2-5 and V is TRBV6-1, with TRBD1 matching 7 bases. The junction had 16 bases not matched to a gene; V was cut back by 4 bases and J by 5 bases. Germline lookup yields CDR1 MNHNS and CDR2 SASEGT. The CDR3 spans 17 residues. This CDR3 reads CASSVLRDRYPGETQYF. For the CDR3, the DNA is TGTGCCAGCAGTGTCCTCCGGGACAGATACCCCGGGGAGACCCAGTACTTC.

The chain joins TRBV11-3 to TRBJ2-7, with D unclear. Deletions cut 5 bases from V and 5 bases from J, with 10 bases between. The CDR3 is made up of 12 amino acids. Germline CDR1 is SGHNT and CDR2 is YENEEA. The CDR3 reads CASSNLPHEQYF. The CDR3 DNA follows: TGTGCCAGCAGCAACTTGCCCCACGAGCAGTACTTC.

The V gene is TRBV19, the J gene TRBJ2-1; 9 nucleotides match TRBD2. This CDR3 has 14 residues. Germline loops: CDR1 LNHDA, CDR2 SQIVND (reference sequence). V shed 5 bases, J shed 8 bases, and the junction held 7 bases outside the gene matches. The CDR3 is CASSLLAGDDEQFF. The CDR3, as DNA: TGTGCCAGTAGTTTATTAGCGGGAGATGATGAGCAGTTCTTC.

The rearrangement links TRBV6-5 to TRBJ2-2, with TRBD1 identical over 10 bases. This CDR3 is built from 15 residues. Germline-derived CDR1 and CDR2 are MNHEY and SVGAGI. With V trimmed by 6 bases and J by 5 bases, 6 bases remained unmatched. CDR3 sequence reads: CASRRDRGQTGELFF. CDR3 DNA: TGTGCCAGCAGACGAGACAGGGGGCAAACCGGGGAGCTGTTTTTT.

The V and J genes are TRBV7-2 and TRBJ1-4; TRBD1 matches at 8 bases. V gave up 5 bases and J gave up 4 bases; unmatched junction bases: 6. This CDR3 region has 15 residues. Germline V gives CDR1 SGHTA, CDR2 FQGNSA. CDR3: CASSLTGGINEKLFF. CDR3 sequence (DNA): TGTGCCAGCAGCCTCACAGGGGGTATTAATGAAAAACTGTTTTTT.

V and J are TRBV18 and TRBJ1-2; the D gene is possibly TRBD1 (6 bases). The CDR3 runs 13 residues. CDR1 is KGHSH, CDR2 LQKENI, per germline. V lost 4 bases and J lost 2, with 8 bases in between. The CDR3 region has the DNA TGTGCCAGCTCACACAGGGAAAACTATGGCTACACCTTC. Translating it yields CASSHRENYGYTF.

This sequence joins TRBV5-1 and TRBJ2-3, with 9 bases that match TRBD1. V was pared by 1 base and J by 1 base, with 4 bases of the junction left unmatched. The germline V gene encodes CDR1 SGHRS and CDR2 YFSETQ. The length of the CDR3 is 16 residues. The CDR3 sequence: CASSLLRDRGTDTQYF. CDR3 sequence (DNA): TGCGCCAGCAGCTTGCTCCGGGACAGGGGCACAGATACGCAGTATTTT.

The chain is built from TRBV27 and TRBJ2-1; 8 bases align to TRBD1. This CDR3 comprises 19 residues. Germline CDR1 reads MNHEY; CDR2 reads SMNVEV (reference sequence). J lost 8 bases, V lost 3 bases, and 21 bases had no gene match. The CDR3, as DNA: TGTGCCAGCAGTTTTCGGTCATACATATCGACAGGGGTTTGGGATGAGCAGTTCTTC. Translation: CASSFRSYISTGVWDEQFF.

The CDR3 sequence is CASSVRDRFTEAFF. CDR3 DNA sequence: TGTGCCAGCAGCGTCCGGGACAGGTTCACTGAAGCTTTCTTT. The chain joins TRBV13 to TRBJ1-1; 8 nucleotides match TRBD1. J lost 4 bases, V lost 5 bases, and 6 bases had no gene match. This CDR3 is built from 14 residues. Germline CDR1 is PRHDT and CDR2 is FYEKMQ (reference sequence). The variable domain in full, with the rest retrieved from reference TRBV13 and TRBJ1-1, is AAGVIQSPRHLIKEKRETATLKCYPIPRHDTVYWYQQGPGQDPQFLISFYEKMQSDKGSIPDRFSAQQFSDYHSELNMSSLELGDSALYFCASSVRDRFTEAFFGQGTRLTVV.

The rearrangement joins TRBV12-5 to TRBJ1-1, with a weak D call TRBD1 (5 bases). Trimming removed 7 bases at V and 6 bases at J, with 18 bases between. Germline assignment: CDR1 LGHNT and CDR2 FRNRAP. This CDR3 has 14 residues. The CDR3 protein is CASATDGGAAEAFF. The CDR3 coding sequence is TGTGCTAGTGCCACTGACGGAGGGGCCGCTGAAGCTTTCTTT.

This clone turned up a few times. J is TRBJ1-1 and V is TRBV28; maybe TRBD1 (5 bases). Germline V CDR1 and CDR2: MDHEN, SYDVKM. This CDR3 has 13 residues. V was cut by 9 bases and J by 3 bases, with 14 bases left in between. The chain's CDR3 is CASQQGFHTEAFF. CDR3 DNA: TGTGCCAGTCAGCAGGGTTTTCACACTGAAGCTTTCTTT.

This clone was recorded once. This chain connects TRBV7-9 to TRBJ2-7; the match to TRBD1 covers 10 bases. V trimming: 5 bases; J trimming: 7 bases; junction bases outside the gene matches: 2. Germline CDR1 SEHNR, CDR2 FQNEAQ (reference sequence). The CDR3 totals 12 residues. The CDR3 spells CASSGQGGEQYF. The CDR3 nucleotides read TGTGCCAGCAGCGGACAGGGGGGAGAGCAGTACTTC.

V gene TRBV12-5 combines with J gene TRBJ1-2, with unresolved D. Per the germline V gene, CDR1 is LGHNT and CDR2 is FRNRAP. Deletions cut 4 bases from V and 4 bases from J, with 22 bases between. The CDR3 runs to 17 residues. CDR3 amino acids: CASGSYHDGLKPYGYTF. The DNA of the CDR3 is TGTGCTAGTGGTTCCTATCACGACGGACTAAAACCCTATGGCTACACCTTC.

V gene TRBV28 combines with J gene TRBJ2-2; 7 nucleotides align to TRBD2. Germline-derived CDR1 and CDR2 are MDHEN and SYDVKM. Trimming at V came to 2 bases and at J to 3 bases, leaving 12 bases not matched to a gene. This CDR3 comprises 18 residues. The CDR3 sequence is CASSLKAVGGADTGELFF. For the CDR3, the DNA is TGTGCCAGCAGTTTAAAGGCCGTGGGAGGGGCGGACACCGGGGAGCTGTTTTTT.

The chain recombines TRBV7-6 with TRBJ2-1; tentative D call: TRBD2 (6 bases). The CDR3 has 16 residues. V lost 3 bases and J 5 bases, leaving 17 bases between the germline ends. The germline V gene encodes CDR1 SGHVS and CDR2 FNYEAQ. DNA for the CDR3: TGTGCCAGCAGCTTTAGCCCGGGAGCGGCAAACAATGAGCAGTTCTTC. Residues: CASSFSPGAANNEQFF.

The V and J genes are TRBV4-2 and TRBJ2-1; 13 bases align to TRBD2. The CDR3 is 16 residues long. Germline trimming cut 1 base from V and 6 bases from J; bases unmatched to any gene: 3. Germline CDR1 and CDR2: LGHNA and YNFKEQ. The CDR3 DNA follows: TGTGCCAGCAGCCAAGTAGGGACTAGCGGGGTCAATGAGCAGTTCTTC. Protein sequence: CASSQVGTSGVNEQFF.

This rearrangement joins TRBV11-2 to TRBJ1-6, with D possibly TRBD1 on 6 matching bases. CDR3 size: 14 residues. V gave up 1 base and J gave up 6 bases, with 7 bases separating them. CDR1 is SGHAT and CDR2 is FQNNGV in the germline V gene. For the CDR3, the DNA is TGTGCCAGCAGCTTAGTACAGGGTAATTCACCCCTCCACTTT. Translated: CASSLVQGNSPLHF.

The chain joins TRBV5-1 to TRBJ2-7, with TRBD2 as a possible D gene (5 bases). This CDR3 is built from 14 residues. Germline lookup yields CDR1 SGHRS and CDR2 YFSETQ. The V gene lost 5 bases and the J gene lost 2 bases, with 14 bases spanning the gap. CDR3 nucleotides: TGCGCCAGCAGAATAGAGGGATCCGCCTACGAGCAGTACTTC. It translates to CASRIEGSAYEQYF.

The chain carries TRBV28 and TRBJ2-3; tentatively, D is TRBD2 (7 bases). This CDR3 has 15 amino acids. With 7 bases removed from V and 0 bases from J, the gap between germline ends came to 14 bases. CDR1 is MDHEN, CDR2 SYDVKM, per germline. CDR3 amino acids: CASKLGGVSTDTQYF. The CDR3, as DNA: TGTGCCAGCAAATTAGGGGGGGTCAGCACAGATACGCAGTATTTT.

In regard to this clone: Different DNA sequences within this sample yield the same CDR3. This chain uses TRBV28 with TRBJ2-1, with TRBD2 matching 9 bases. With V trimmed by 6 bases and J by 8 bases, 8 bases remained unmatched. The CDR3 runs to 14 residues. The germline CDR1 and CDR2 sequences are MDHEN and SYDVKM. In nucleotides, the CDR3 is TGTGCCAGCAGCAGTTTAGCGGGAGCCTATGAGCAGTTCTTC. This gives the protein CASSSLAGAYEQFF.

This clone has a single count. The V and J genes are TRBV11-2 and TRBJ2-1, with D perhaps TRBD2 (5 bases). The CDR3 extends over 14 amino acids. The germline V gene has CDR1 SGHAT and CDR2 FQNNGV. The ends were cut back, 6 bases at V and 9 bases at J, with 18 bases in the middle. The CDR3 loop is CASRASAGRPEQFF. The DNA of the CDR3 is TGTGCCAGCAGGGCGTCGGCGGGTCGTCCTGAGCAGTTCTTC.

The CDR3 sequence is CASSLGSETEAFF. The DNA for the CDR3 is TGTGCCAGCAGTTTAGGTAGCGAAACTGAAGCTTTCTTT. V usage is TRBV27 and J usage is TRBJ1-1; unclear D gene. Trimming left V 2 bases short and J 5 bases short, with 9 bases between. The CDR3 spans 13 residues. Looked up from germline, CDR1 is MNHEY and CDR2 is SMNVEV (reference sequence).